This T cell receptor (beta chain) was identified during a study of T-cell memory formation after mild COVID-19. General observations from the study: Clones that contracted from day 15 to 85 were balanced CD4/CD8, while later expanders leaned CD4+.

The table lists this clonotype with a few counts. Antigen specificity is unknown. The CDR3 extends over 13 amino acids. From germline, CDR1 is SEHNR and CDR2 FQNEAQ (reference sequence). V was clipped by 5 bases and J by 5 bases, with 10 bases between them. TCRdb analysed the 5' RACE reads with MiXCR anew, one entry per CDR3 protein. The table shows more than 300,000 distinct CDR3 sequences, with 20% occurring only once. The J gene is TRBJ2-1, the V gene TRBV7-9; tentatively, D is TRBD2 (6 bases). The receptor was derived from a man younger than 35 who had mild COVID-19 (a few samples of this study predate the infection). Cell type and time point are not known. The source material was PBMCs or a T cell subset sorted from them (not recorded which). The CDR3 protein is CASSDSGHNEQFF. In DNA, the CDR3 is TGTGCCAGCAGCGATAGCGGACACAATGAGCAGTTCTTC.